A selection of T cell receptor beta chains follows, all from one sample in a study of T cells in Graves' hyperthyroidism and ophthalmopathy. TCRdb analysed the multiplex PCR reads with MiXCR anew, one entry per CDR3 protein. In the table there are about 580,000 distinct CDR3 sequences, over 11% of which are singletons. The source material was blood. These receptors were collected from a woman in her twenties or thirties with Graves' hyperthyroidism that later progressed to Graves' ophthalmopathy. Both conserved end residues are part of each CDR3. Fields, in order: J gene, clone size, V gene, D gene, CDR3 DNA, CDR3 protein. D genes are given only for firm matches. Clone size is given for some rows only: seen once, a few or many times, or a class if the clone is expanded.

TRBJ2-7 few TRBV4-2 - TGTGCCAGCAGCCAGTCGCTGGGCGAGGGCCTCTACGAGCAGTACTTC CASSQSLGEGLYEQYF
TRBJ2-3 many TRBV12-5 - TGTGCTAGTGGTTTGGGGGAGCACACAGATACGCAGTATTTT CASGLGEHTDTQYF
TRBJ2-3 few TRBV24-1 - TGTGCCACCAGTGATCCACCGAGGGCGGGTCCCACAGATACGCAGTATTTT CATSDPPRAGPTDTQYF
TRBJ1-5 - TRBV20-1 - TGCAGTGCTCAAAGGGGGGACGATCAGCCCCAGCATTTT CSAQRGDDQPQHF
TRBJ2-7 many TRBV12-3/TRBV12-4 - TGTGCCAGCATGCCGGTAGGATCCTACGAGCAGTACTTC CASMPVGSYEQYF
TRBJ1-1 few TRBV6-2/TRBV6-3 - TGTGCCAGCAGTGTCATACCCCGTGAGGCTTTCTTT CASSVIPREAFF
TRBJ2-3 few TRBV19 - TGTGCCAGTATCTCGTCAGGGGATGGCCCAGATACGCAGTATTTT CASISSGDGPDTQYF
TRBJ1-4 - TRBV20-1 - TGCAGTGCTAGATCCGGGTCAATTAATGAAAAACTGTTTTTT CSARSGSINEKLFF
TRBJ2-3 many TRBV2 TRBD1 TGTGCCAGCAGTGAAGCGGACCGGGGGACAGGGAGCACAGATACGCAGTATTTT CASSEADRGTGSTDTQYF
TRBJ2-7 many TRBV5-1 TRBD2 TGCGCCAGCAGCCCGGACCCTAGCGGAATCTCCTACGAGCAGTACTTC CASSPDPSGISYEQYF
TRBJ2-1 - TRBV7-2 - TGTGCCAGCAGTTCCGGGACAACGCTTTACAATGAGCAGTTCTTC CASSSGTTLYNEQFF
TRBJ2-7 many TRBV7-3 - TGTGCCAGCAGCAAGACTAGCTCCTACGAGCAGTACTTC CASSKTSSYEQYF
TRBJ2-5 - TRBV7-3 - TGTGCCAGCAGCTTAGTGGGGCAGGGGGCGGGGGAAGAGACCCAGTACTTC CASSLVGQGAGEETQYF
TRBJ2-1 many TRBV19 - TGTGCCAGTAGTATGGGCGTTTTAGGTGAGCAGTTCTTC CASSMGVLGEQFF
TRBJ1-2 - TRBV28 - TGTGCCAGCAGAAGGGTTGGCTACACCTTC CASRRVGYTF
TRBJ2-1 many TRBV29-1 TRBD2 TGCAGCGTTGAGGGGGAGGGGACTAGCGGCTACAATGAGCAGTTCTTC CSVEGEGTSGYNEQFF
TRBJ1-1 - TRBV11-2 - TGTGCCAGCACCCGAGGCCAGAACACTGAAGCTTTCTTT CASTRGQNTEAFF
TRBJ2-3 few TRBV4-1 - TGCGCCAGCAGCCAAGGATGGGGGGTGGGTACAGATACGCAGTATTTT CASSQGWGVGTDTQYF
TRBJ1-5 many TRBV2 TRBD1 TGTGCCAGCAGTGATCGACAGGGGAGTCAGCCCCAGCATTTT CASSDRQGSQPQHF
TRBJ2-1 many TRBV30 TRBD2 TGTGCCTGGACTAGCGGACTCTACAATGAGCAGTTCTTC CAWTSGLYNEQFF
TRBJ2-1 many TRBV24-1 - TGTGCCACCAGTGATTTTTCCCCTAGTGTGGGGCAGGAGCAGTTCTTC CATSDFSPSVGQEQFF
TRBJ1-5 few TRBV19 - TGTGCCAGTAGTCTTCCAGGGGTTGGACAGCCCCAGCATTTT CASSLPGVGQPQHF
TRBJ2-6 many TRBV6-5 - TGTGCCAGCAGTTACGGACTTCTCTCTGGGGCCAACGTCCTGACTTTC CASSYGLLSGANVLTF
TRBJ1-4 - TRBV9 - TGTGCCAGCAGCCCCGCGGCCGTTAATGAAGAACTGTTTTTT CASSPAAVNEELFF